A selection of T cell receptor beta chains follows, all from one sample in a study of blood T cell repertoires in COVID-19. Profiling relied on immunoSEQ multiplex PCR, and the TCRdb table lists in-frame clones only, not all of them. The sample gives 300,000 to 400,000 clones, under 95% of which show up once; 2.6% is in the top ten. What was sequenced was PBMCs or T cells enriched from blood (not recorded which). The receptors stem from a man aged 55 to 69 who had recovered from COVID-19. Both conserved end residues are trimmed from each CDR3. For some rows the clone size is stated as once, few or many, or as a class when expanded; others skip it.

>NA|TRBJ1-2|TRBV30
AWTPGQGANGYT
>NA|TRBJ2-7|TRBV27
ASSLKLTRSVYEQY
>NA|TRBJ1-6|TRBV5-1
ASSLDVRSSPLH
>NA|TRBJ1-4|TRBV3-1/TRBV3-2
ASSQVGTGNEKLF
>NA|TRBJ1-1|TRBV6-1
ASSVRDRRTEAF
>NA|TRBJ2-7|TRBV18
ASSPPSQSGYEQY
>once|TRBJ1-4|TRBV6-2/TRBV6-3
ASSQFRERGEKLF
>NA|TRBJ2-3|TRBV18
ASSPTSGRSTDTQY
>NA|TRBJ1-4|TRBV2
ASTQGTTNEKLF
>NA|TRBJ2-2|TRBV19
ASSMAGLNTGELF
>NA|TRBJ2-5|TRBV11-3
ASSFGAGAFETQY
>NA|TRBJ2-7|TRBV30
AWSVVYEQY
>NA|TRBJ1-3|TRBV11-3
ASSSGPSGNTIY
>NA|TRBJ2-7|TRBV6-1
ASSDPGGLLKRGY
>NA|TRBJ2-3|TRBV19
ASRDRGRDTDTQY
>many|TRBJ2-1|TRBV19
ASSKQGASYNEQF
>once|TRBJ1-1|TRBV4-2
ASSRSQGLNTEAF
>once|TRBJ1-4|TRBV27
ANARVNEKLF
>NA|TRBJ2-7|TRBV6-5
ASSYGTAVYEQY
>once|TRBJ2-7|TRBV5-1
ASRVRQSYEQY
>NA|TRBJ1-2|TRBV12-3/TRBV12-4
ASRQGANYGYT
>NA|TRBJ2-7|TRBV7-2
ASSPQGLDEQY
>NA|TRBJ1-2|TRBV7-9
ASSFETEHLGYT
>NA|TRBJ1-3|TRBV4-2
ASSPIIPQKTGGGNTIY
>NA|TRBJ2-2|TRBV24-1
ATSGTAGELF
>NA|TRBJ2-7|TRBV5-1
ASSPLGTSGSGYEQY
>NA|TRBJ1-3|TRBV7-8
ASSSQGAGNTIY
>NA|TRBJ2-5|TRBV9
ASSFRTGEQETQY
>NA|TRBJ1-6|TRBV11-2
ASSVRSGGRNSPLH
>NA|TRBJ1-4|TRBV2
ASSGVRGSEKLF
>NA|TRBJ1-4|TRBV9
ASSVDPGVNEKLF
>few|TRBJ1-1|TRBV5-3
ARSPGQVVSTEAF
>NA|TRBJ1-2|TRBV29-1
SVKQGANYGYT
>NA|TRBJ1-1|TRBV29-1
SVEDGGRGTEAF
>NA|TRBJ1-2|TRBV7-2
ASSLDGQGRYGYT
>NA|TRBJ2-2|TRBV2
ASSILGELF
>NA|TRBJ1-4|TRBV2
ASRDRVLEKLF
>NA|TRBJ2-7|TRBV7-2
ASRPPGLAGPSEQY
>NA|TRBJ1-5|TRBV5-1
ASRKTGATDQPQH
>few|TRBJ2-7|TRBV6-5
ASSSTGTMAYEQY
>NA|TRBJ2-5|TRBV4-1
ASSPRQGPEKYQETQY
>NA|TRBJ2-5|TRBV5-6
ASSSSGGNQETQY